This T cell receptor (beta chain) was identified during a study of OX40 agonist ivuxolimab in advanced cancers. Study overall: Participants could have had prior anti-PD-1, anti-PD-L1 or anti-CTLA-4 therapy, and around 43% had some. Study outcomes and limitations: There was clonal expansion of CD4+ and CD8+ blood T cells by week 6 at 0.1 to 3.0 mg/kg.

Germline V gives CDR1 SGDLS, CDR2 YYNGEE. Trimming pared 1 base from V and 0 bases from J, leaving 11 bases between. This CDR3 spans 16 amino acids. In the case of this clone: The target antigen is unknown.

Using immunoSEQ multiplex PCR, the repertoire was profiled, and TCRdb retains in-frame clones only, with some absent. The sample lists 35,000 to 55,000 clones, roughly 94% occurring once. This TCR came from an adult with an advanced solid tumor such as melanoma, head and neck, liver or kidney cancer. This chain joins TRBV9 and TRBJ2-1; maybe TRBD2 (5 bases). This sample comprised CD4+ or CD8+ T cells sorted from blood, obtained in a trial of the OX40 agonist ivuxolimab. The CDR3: CASSVNRGSSYNEQFF. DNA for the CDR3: TGTGCCAGCAGCGTAAACCGAGGGAGCTCCTACAATGAGCAGTTCTTC.